Following are 23 T cell receptor beta chains from one sample sequenced in a study of radiotherapy plus CTLA-4 blockade in lung cancer. Sequencing was performed with immunoSEQ multiplex PCR; in TCRdb, only in-frame clones are kept and a portion is missing. The sample records around 49,000 clones, more than 75% being singletons. Sequencing used peripheral blood, obtained from a patient treated with radiotherapy plus ipilimumab. These receptors originate from a human donor with non-small cell lung cancer whose response to radiotherapy plus ipilimumab could not be evaluated.

This chain links TRBV19 with TRBJ2-5, with D hard to call. The CDR3 extends over 13 amino acids. Germline V gives CDR1 LNHDA, CDR2 SQIVND (reference sequence). Trimming cost V 3 bases and J 11 bases, with 16 bases left between them. CDR3 loop: CASSIKTESRQYF. The CDR3 nucleotides are TGTGCCAGTAGTATCAAAACAGAATCTCGGCAGTACTTC.

The gene calls are TRBV28 and TRBJ2-1, with D possibly matching TRBD2 (7 bases). V was shortened by 6 bases and J by 8 bases, with 14 bases between the two germline ends. The CDR3 contains 13 residues. Germline V lookup: CDR1 MDHEN, CDR2 SYDVKM. The CDR3 nucleotides read TGTGCCAGCAGCCCCAGAGGGGGGGATGAGCAGTTCTTC. It encodes CASSPRGGDEQFF. Variable domain in full (rest from reference TRBV28 and TRBJ2-1): DVKVTQSSRYLVKRTGEKVFLECVQDMDHENMFWYRQDPGLGLRLIYFSYDVKMKEKGDIPEGYSVSREKKERFSLILESASTNQTSMYLCASSPRGGDEQFFGPGTRLTVL.

V is TRBV7-2 and J is TRBJ1-5; TRBD1 matches at 9 bases. Germline V gene data show CDR1 as SGHTA and CDR2 as FQGNSA. Losses at the gene ends were 4 bases for V and 6 bases for J; bases not matched to a gene: 7. The CDR3 totals 15 residues. The DNA for the CDR3 is TGTGCCAGCAGCTCCCGGACAGGGGTCGGTCAGCCCCAGCATTTT. It yields the protein CASSSRTGVGQPQHF. The entire variable domain, with the rest obtained from reference TRBV7-2 and TRBJ1-5, is as follows: GAGVSQSPSNKVTEKGKDVELRCDPISGHTALYWYRQSLGQGLEFLIYFQGNSAPDKSGLPSDRFSAERTGGSVSTLTIQRTQQEDSAVYLCASSSRTGVGQPQHFGDGTRLSIL.

This clone was observed once. The rearrangement joins TRBV27 to TRBJ2-7; D not resolved. The V gene lost 6 bases and the J gene lost 3 bases, with 18 bases spanning the gap. Germline-derived CDR1 and CDR2 are MNHEY and SMNVEV (reference sequence). The CDR3 has 15 amino acids. CDR3 sequence (DNA): TGTGCCAGCAGACCCACATCAGATCGTATCTACGAGCAGTACTTC. Amino acid sequence: CASRPTSDRIYEQYF.

This clone was observed once. The J gene is TRBJ1-2, the V gene TRBV15; maybe TRBD1 (5 bases). Trimming cost V 4 bases and J 4 bases, with 7 bases left between them. The CDR3 extends over 12 amino acids. CDR1 LNHNV and CDR2 YYDKDF come from the germline V gene (reference sequence). The CDR3 spells CATSNGGYGYTF. The DNA for the CDR3 is TGTGCCACCAGCAACGGGGGCTATGGCTACACCTTC.

The chain has TRBV4-3 and TRBJ2-2; 7 nucleotides agree with TRBD2. CDR3 length: 16 amino acids. V gave up 3 bases and J gave up 5 bases; unmatched junction bases: 9. Germline V gene data show CDR1 as LGHNA and CDR2 as YSLEER. CDR3 coding DNA: TGCGCCAGCAGCCACGGCGGGAGTAAGATTACCGGGGAGCTGTTTTTT. This sequence encodes CASSHGGSKITGELFF.

This chain connects TRBV11-2 to TRBJ2-1, with 10 bases identical to TRBD1. Per germline, CDR1 SGHAT and CDR2 FQNNGV. J was trimmed by 4 bases and V by 7 bases; bases with no gene match: 10. The CDR3 covers 16 residues. CDR3 sequence (DNA): TGTGCCAGCATCCCTGGGCCGGGACAGGGGTACAATGAGCAGTTCTTC. This translates into CASIPGPGQGYNEQFF.

The rearrangement links TRBV28 to TRBJ1-5; no clear D. The CDR3 sequence is 17 residues long. With 4 bases removed from V and 3 bases from J, the gap between germline ends came to 19 bases. Germline V gene data show CDR1 as MDHEN and CDR2 as SYDVKM. In nucleotides, the CDR3 is TGTGCCAGCAGTTCGTGGCCGAGGTCCGGACTCAATCAGCCCCAGCATTTT. It specifies CASSSWPRSGLNQPQHF. The whole variable domain, filled in from reference TRBV28 and TRBJ1-5, reads DVKVTQSSRYLVKRTGEKVFLECVQDMDHENMFWYRQDPGLGLRLIYFSYDVKMKEKGDIPEGYSVSREKKERFSLILESASTNQTSMYLCASSSWPRSGLNQPQHFGDGTRLSIL.

The chain uses TRBV7-8 and TRBJ2-1; no reliable D call. CDR1 SGHVS and CDR2 FQNEAQ come from the germline V gene. The CDR3 contains 15 residues. V was trimmed by 1 base and J by 1 base, leaving 8 bases between them. DNA for the CDR3: TGTGCCAGCAGCTTAGTCGGTGTTTCCTACAATGAGCAGTTCTTC. It translates to CASSLVGVSYNEQFF.

The chain carries TRBV28 and TRBJ2-2; D may be TRBD2 (6 bases). The CDR3 length is 12 residues. From germline, CDR1 is MDHEN and CDR2 SYDVKM. With 3 bases removed from V and 13 bases from J, the gap between germline ends came to 12 bases. This CDR3 reads CASSFGGLGLFF. CDR3 coding DNA: TGTGCCAGCAGTTTCGGGGGATTGGGGCTGTTTTTT.

J is TRBJ1-2 and V is TRBV25-1, with D unclear. The germline V gene encodes CDR1 MGHDK and CDR2 SYGVNS. The CDR3 length is 12 residues. V was pared by 6 bases and J by 9 bases, with 14 bases between. This chain's CDR3 is CASSGFMERYTF. DNA for the CDR3: TGTGCCAGCAGCGGGTTTATGGAGCGCTACACCTTC.

The chain employs TRBV6-1 and TRBJ2-7, with 12 bases matching TRBD2. CDR1 MNHNS and CDR2 SASEGT come from the germline V gene. V lost 4 bases to trimming and J lost 2 bases; unmatched junction nucleotides: 6. This CDR3 has 16 residues. The DNA for the CDR3 is TGTGCCAGCAGTGGTAGACTAGCGGGGGATACCTACGAGCAGTACTTC. This sequence encodes CASSGRLAGDTYEQYF.

The genes are TRBV14 and TRBJ2-3, with 8 bases lining up with TRBD2. Per the germline V gene, CDR1 is SGHDN and CDR2 is FVKESK. The trim removed 0 bases at V and 3 bases at J, leaving 8 bases unmatched. CDR3 size: 17 residues. The DNA for the CDR3 is TGTGCCAGCAGCCAAGATCTGAGCGGGAGAAGGACAGATACGCAGTATTTT. Protein sequence: CASSQDLSGRRTDTQYF. Full variable domain (missing parts from reference TRBV14 and TRBJ2-3): EAGVTQFPSHSVIEKGQTVTLRCDPISGHDNLYWYRRVMGKEIKFLLHFVKESKQDESGMPNNRFLAERTGGTYSTLKVQPAELEDSGVYFCASSQDLSGRRTDTQYFGPGTRLTVL.

The CDR3 is CASSAGTDTQYF. Here the CDR3 DNA reads TGTGCCAGCAGCGCTGGCACAGATACGCAGTATTTT. The rearrangement uses TRBV9 and TRBJ2-3; no clear D gene. Between the trimmed V and J ends, which lost 3 bases and 1 base, there was a span of 3 bases. This CDR3 has 12 residues. Germline V gene sequence: CDR1 SGDLS, CDR2 YYNGEE.

V is TRBV5-1 and J is TRBJ2-1, with D possibly TRBD1 on 5 matching bases. The germline CDR1 and CDR2 sequences are SGHRS and YFSETQ. The CDR3 has 16 amino acids. The V end was cut by 0 bases, the J end by 0 bases, with 10 bases between. The CDR3 bases are TGCGCCAGCAGCTTGGTAGGGGAACACTCCTACAATGAGCAGTTCTTC. Residues: CASSLVGEHSYNEQFF.

The genes are TRBV4-2 and TRBJ1-5; 10 nucleotides match TRBD1. The CDR3 covers 15 residues. CDR1 and CDR2 from the germline V gene are LGHNA and YNFKEQ. V lost 3 bases and J lost 6; bases outside the gene matches: 5. For the CDR3, the DNA is TGTGCCAGCAGCCAGCCGGGACAGGGGCGTCAGCCCCAGCATTTT. This encodes CASSQPGQGRQPQHF.

The chain recombines TRBV30 with TRBJ2-3; 8 bases align to TRBD2. The CDR3 has 18 residues. Trimming took 1 base from V and 0 from J; bases not matched to a gene: 12. Germline CDR1 and CDR2: GTSNPN and SVGIG (reference sequence). CDR3 DNA: TGTGCCTGGAGTGGACCCCCCTTCCGGGAGGGGAGCACAGATACGCAGTATTTT. Its translation: CAWSGPPFREGSTDTQYF.

The chain is built from TRBV18 and TRBJ1-3, with D possibly TRBD1 on 6 matching bases. Germline lookup yields CDR1 KGHSH and CDR2 LQKENI. The V gene lost 3 bases and the J gene lost 0 bases, with 9 bases spanning the gap. The CDR3 is made up of 15 amino acids. CDR3: CASSPPGHSGNTIYF. CDR3 DNA sequence: TGTGCCAGCTCACCTCCGGGACACTCTGGAAACACCATATATTTT.

This sequence joins TRBV11-3 and TRBJ2-7, with 8 bases that match TRBD1. V shed 0 bases, J shed 0 bases, and the junction held 16 bases outside the gene matches. The CDR3 has 20 amino acids. Germline lookup yields CDR1 SGHNT and CDR2 YENEEA. The CDR3 is CASSLDSLDRAPISSYEQYF. The CDR3, as DNA: TGTGCCAGCAGCTTAGATTCCCTGGACAGGGCCCCTATTTCCTCCTACGAGCAGTACTTC.

This clone was found a few times. In DNA, the CDR3 is TGTGCCAGCAGTGGGGGGACACGAGATCAGCCCCAGCATTTT. Translated, it gives CASSGGTRDQPQHF. The chain links TRBV2 to TRBJ1-5; perhaps TRBD1 as D (6 bases). This CDR3 is built from 14 residues. The germline V gene has CDR1 SNHLY and CDR2 FYNNEI. V lost 4 bases, J lost 5 bases, and 12 bases lay in between.

The chain couples TRBV28 to TRBJ2-2; TRBD1 matches 8 bases. The J segment lost 0 bases and the V segment lost 7 bases, leaving 7 bases of the junction unmatched. The CDR3 is 16 residues long. CDR1 is MDHEN, CDR2 SYDVKM, per germline. CDR3 sequence: CASIIGGQANTGELFF. CDR3 sequence (DNA): TGTGCCAGCATTATAGGGGGACAGGCGAACACCGGGGAGCTGTTTTTT.

This chain links TRBV19 with TRBJ2-1; tentative D call: TRBD2 (6 bases). The V end was cut by 5 bases, the J end by 0 bases, with 20 bases between. The CDR3 extends over 18 amino acids. Per the germline V gene, CDR1 is LNHDA and CDR2 is SQIVND (reference sequence). The CDR3 spells CASSHAPGLRSSYNEQFF. In DNA, the CDR3 is TGTGCCAGTAGTCATGCCCCGGGACTCAGGAGCTCCTACAATGAGCAGTTCTTC. The complete variable domain, with remaining parts taken from reference TRBV19 and TRBJ2-1, reads DGGITQSPKYLFRKEGQNVTLSCEQNLNHDAMYWYRQDPGQGLRLIYYSQIVNDFQKGDIAEGYSVSREKKESFPLTVTSAQKNPTAFYLCASSHAPGLRSSYNEQFFGPGTRLTVL.

The chain has TRBV7-2 and TRBJ2-6; D might be TRBD2 (6 bases). The CDR3 covers 19 residues. CDR1 and CDR2 (germline): SGHTA, FQGNSA. V was trimmed by 5 bases and J by 0 bases, leaving 20 bases between them. CDR3 in amino acids: CASSVGWRARFSGANVLTF. DNA of the CDR3: TGTGCCAGCAGCGTCGGGTGGAGGGCCCGCTTCTCTGGGGCCAACGTCCTGACTTTC.